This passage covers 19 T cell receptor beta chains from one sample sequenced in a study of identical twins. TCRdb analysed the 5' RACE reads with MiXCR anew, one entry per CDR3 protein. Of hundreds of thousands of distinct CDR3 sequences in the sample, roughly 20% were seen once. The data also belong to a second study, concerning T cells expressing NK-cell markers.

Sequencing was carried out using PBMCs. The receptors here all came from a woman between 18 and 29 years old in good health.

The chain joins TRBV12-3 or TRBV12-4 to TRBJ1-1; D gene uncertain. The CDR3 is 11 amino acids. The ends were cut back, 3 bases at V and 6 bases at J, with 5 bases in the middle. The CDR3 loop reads CASSFRAEAFF. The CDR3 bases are TGTGCCAGCAGTTTCCGGGCTGAAGCTTTCTTT.

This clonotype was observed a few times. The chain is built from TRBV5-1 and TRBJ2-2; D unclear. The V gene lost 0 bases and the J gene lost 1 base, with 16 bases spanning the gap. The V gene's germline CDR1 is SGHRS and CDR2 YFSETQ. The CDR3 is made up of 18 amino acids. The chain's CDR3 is CASSLESIWTRNTGELFF. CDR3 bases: TGCGCCAGCAGCTTGGAGTCTATCTGGACCCGGAACACCGGGGAGCTGTTTTTT.

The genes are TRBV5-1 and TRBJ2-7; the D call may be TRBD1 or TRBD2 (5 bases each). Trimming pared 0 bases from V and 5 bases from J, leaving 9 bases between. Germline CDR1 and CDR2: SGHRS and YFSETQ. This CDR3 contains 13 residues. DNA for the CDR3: TGCGCCAGCAGCTTGGAACGGGGCAACGAGCAGTACTTC. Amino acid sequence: CASSLERGNEQYF.

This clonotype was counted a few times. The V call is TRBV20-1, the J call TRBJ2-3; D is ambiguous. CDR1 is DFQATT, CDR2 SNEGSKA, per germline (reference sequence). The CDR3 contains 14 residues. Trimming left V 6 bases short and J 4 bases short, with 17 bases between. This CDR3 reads CSARTSPNPDTQYF. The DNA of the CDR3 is TGCAGTGCCCGAACCTCCCCCAACCCAGATACGCAGTATTTT.

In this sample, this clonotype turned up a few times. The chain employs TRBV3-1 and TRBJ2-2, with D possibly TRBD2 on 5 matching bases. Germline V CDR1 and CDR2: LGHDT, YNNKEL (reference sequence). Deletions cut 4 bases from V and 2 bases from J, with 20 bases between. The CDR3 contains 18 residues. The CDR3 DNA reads TGTGCCAGCAGCCCCCCCTATGGGGAGCACCCCAACACCGGGGAGCTGTTTTTT. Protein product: CASSPPYGEHPNTGELFF. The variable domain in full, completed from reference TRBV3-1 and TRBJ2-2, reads DTAVSQTPKYLVTQMGNDKSIKCEQNLGHDTMYWYKQDSKKFLKIMFSYNNKELIINETVPNRFSPKSPDKAHLNLHINSLELGDSAVYFCASSPPYGEHPNTGELFFGEGSRLTVL.

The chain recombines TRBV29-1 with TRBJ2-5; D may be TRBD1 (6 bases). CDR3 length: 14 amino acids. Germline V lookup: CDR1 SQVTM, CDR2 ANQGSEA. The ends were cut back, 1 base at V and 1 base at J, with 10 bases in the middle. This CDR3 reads CSVEGGTPQETQYF. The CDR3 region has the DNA TGCAGCGTTGAAGGGGGGACACCCCAAGAGACCCAGTACTTC.

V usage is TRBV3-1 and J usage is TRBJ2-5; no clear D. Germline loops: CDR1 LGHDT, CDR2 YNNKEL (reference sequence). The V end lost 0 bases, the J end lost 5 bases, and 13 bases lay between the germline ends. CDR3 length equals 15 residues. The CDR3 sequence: CASSQEGGPVETQYF. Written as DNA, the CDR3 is TGTGCCAGCAGCCAAGAAGGTGGGCCCGTGGAGACCCAGTACTTC.

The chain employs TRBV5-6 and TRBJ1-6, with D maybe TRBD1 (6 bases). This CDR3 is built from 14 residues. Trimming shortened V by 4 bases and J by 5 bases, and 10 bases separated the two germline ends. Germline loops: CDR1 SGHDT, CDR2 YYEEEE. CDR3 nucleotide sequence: TGTGCCAGCAGCGTCGGACAGAATAATTCACCCCTCCACTTT. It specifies CASSVGQNNSPLHF.

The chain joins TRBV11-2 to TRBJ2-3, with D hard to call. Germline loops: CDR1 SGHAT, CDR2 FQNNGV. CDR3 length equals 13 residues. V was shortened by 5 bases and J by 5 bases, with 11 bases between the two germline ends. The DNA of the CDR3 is TGTGCCAGCAGCCCACCGATTGGAGATACGCAGTATTTT. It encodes CASSPPIGDTQYF.

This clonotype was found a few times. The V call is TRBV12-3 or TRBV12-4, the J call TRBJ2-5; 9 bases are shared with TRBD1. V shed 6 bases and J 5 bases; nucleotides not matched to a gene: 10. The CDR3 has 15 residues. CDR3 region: CASSPMTGGLETQYF. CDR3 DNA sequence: TGTGCCAGCAGCCCTATGACAGGGGGTTTGGAGACCCAGTACTTC.

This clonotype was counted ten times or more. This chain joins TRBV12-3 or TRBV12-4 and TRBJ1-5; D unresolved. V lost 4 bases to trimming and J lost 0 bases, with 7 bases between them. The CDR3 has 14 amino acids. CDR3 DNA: TGTGCCAGCAGTTCCACTTATAGCAATCAGCCCCAGCATTTT. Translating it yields CASSSTYSNQPQHF.

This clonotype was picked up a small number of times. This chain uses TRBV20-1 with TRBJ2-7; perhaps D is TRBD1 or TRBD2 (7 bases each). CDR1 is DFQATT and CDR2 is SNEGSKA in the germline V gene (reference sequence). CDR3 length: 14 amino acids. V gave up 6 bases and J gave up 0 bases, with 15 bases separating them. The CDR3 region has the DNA TGCAGTGCGACCGTCAGGGGGGGCTCCTACGAGCAGTACTTC. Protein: CSATVRGGSYEQYF.

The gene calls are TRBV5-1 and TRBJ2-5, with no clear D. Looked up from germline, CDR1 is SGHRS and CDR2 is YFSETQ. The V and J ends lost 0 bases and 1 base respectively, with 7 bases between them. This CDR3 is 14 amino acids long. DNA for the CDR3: TGCGCCAGCAGCTTGGCCCAGACCCAAGAGACCCAGTACTTC. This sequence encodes CASSLAQTQETQYF.

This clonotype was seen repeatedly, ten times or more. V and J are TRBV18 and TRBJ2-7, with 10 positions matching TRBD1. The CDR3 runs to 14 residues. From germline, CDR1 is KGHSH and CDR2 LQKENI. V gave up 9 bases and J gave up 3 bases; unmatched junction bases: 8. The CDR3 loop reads CASSPGTGVYEQYF. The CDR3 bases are TGTGCCAGTAGTCCCGGGACAGGGGTCTACGAGCAGTACTTC.

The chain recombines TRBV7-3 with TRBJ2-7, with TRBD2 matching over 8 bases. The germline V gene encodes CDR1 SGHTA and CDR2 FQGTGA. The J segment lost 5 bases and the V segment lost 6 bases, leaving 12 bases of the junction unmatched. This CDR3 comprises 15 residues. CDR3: CASSRSGVDLNEQYF. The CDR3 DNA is TGTGCCAGCAGTCGTAGCGGGGTTGATCTGAACGAGCAGTACTTC.

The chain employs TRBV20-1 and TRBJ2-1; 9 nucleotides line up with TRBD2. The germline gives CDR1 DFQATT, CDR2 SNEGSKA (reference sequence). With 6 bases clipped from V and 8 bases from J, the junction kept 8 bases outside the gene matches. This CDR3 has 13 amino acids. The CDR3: CSAGGGARYEQFF. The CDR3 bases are TGCAGTGCCGGCGGGGGGGCCCGCTATGAGCAGTTCTTC.

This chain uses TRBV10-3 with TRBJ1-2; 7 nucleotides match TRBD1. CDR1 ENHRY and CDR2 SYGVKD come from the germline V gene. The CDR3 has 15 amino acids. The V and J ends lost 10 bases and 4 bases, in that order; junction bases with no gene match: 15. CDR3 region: CANSGQPGIGYGYTF. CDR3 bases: TGTGCCAACTCGGGACAGCCGGGGATAGGCTATGGCTACACCTTC.

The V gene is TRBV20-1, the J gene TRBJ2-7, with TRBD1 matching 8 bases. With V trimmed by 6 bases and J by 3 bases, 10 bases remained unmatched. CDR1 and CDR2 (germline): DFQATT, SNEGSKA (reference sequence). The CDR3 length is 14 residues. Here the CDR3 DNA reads TGCAGTGCGGAACAGCAGACAGGGGACTACGAGCAGTACTTC. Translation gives CSAEQQTGDYEQYF.

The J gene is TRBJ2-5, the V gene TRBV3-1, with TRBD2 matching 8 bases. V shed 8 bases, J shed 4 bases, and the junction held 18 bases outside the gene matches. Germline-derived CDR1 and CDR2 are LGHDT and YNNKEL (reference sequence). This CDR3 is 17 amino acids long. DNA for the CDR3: TGTGCCAGCCTCCAAGGTCTCTTCGCGGGGGGCCCAGAGACCCAGTACTTC. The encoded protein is CASLQGLFAGGPETQYF.